This T cell receptor (beta chain) was captured in a study of blood T cell repertoires in COVID-19 (dated by TCRdb to 2018 to 2021). In the study overall: Samples from collaborators originated in the United States, Italy and Spain and spanned both the acute and convalescent phases of COVID-19. The prospective study material was composed of cDNA or gDNA derived from T cells, B-cell-depleted T cells, or PBMCs. Sample metadata almost always included a de-identified subject ID, COVID-19 status, age in years and sex. The repertoires were released in a freely available public database meant as a resource for research on the immune response to SARS-CoV-2. Deeply sampled blood TCRbeta repertoires from subjects exposed to, actively infected with, or recovered from COVID-19 were included in the dataset. Where HLA class I and class II types were available, the types were taken from metadata supplied by the sample provider, not from assay-based typing. Samples were obtained from the ongoing ImmuneRACE study (first 160 participants) and from 1,254 subjects provided by 6 global collaborators. Beyond this particular receptor, the publication reports: How much clinical and demographic metadata was included differed by source and by participant, and the metadata was provided uncurated.

The collaborating institutions used their own protocols to collect whole blood in K2EDTA tubes. Collaborator samples were shipped for TCRbeta analysis as frozen whole blood, isolated PBMCs, or DNA extracted from either sample type. About this clone: Its cognate antigen has yet to be identified. No base quality information exists; no much larger clone differs at one position.

The V end loses 3 bases and the J end loses 2 bases, and a stretch of 11 bases separates them. The CDR3, from cysteine to phenylalanine, totals 15 residues. Only the CDR3 DNA is retained, 45 bases long and in frame from the first base. CDR1 MNHEY and CDR2 SVGEGT are derived from the germline V gene. TCRbeta CDR3 regions were amplified from genomic DNA using the immunoSEQ Assay, a bias-controlled multiplex PCR. In the paper's pipeline: Within the assay, amplification of reference gene primers was used to estimate how many nucleated cells each sample contained. To quantify the absolute abundance of each unique TCRbeta CDR3 rearrangement, sequence reads were collapsed and filtered. For each sample, productive Simpson clonality was calculated by taking the square root of Simpson's diversity index across productive rearrangements. In its TCRdb copy, this immuneACCESS table keeps in-frame sequences only and misses some clones. Where compared with another copy, unresolved V genes explain less than half of these, and the others have no known cause. That table supplies the V and J calls and clone size; D and trimming were determined from the DNA. This sample has 55,000 to 70,000 clones in its table, and approximately 89% of those were observed once. Over 6.5% of the sample goes to the ten largest clones.

Specimen: peripheral blood. The rearranged segments are TRBV6-2 or TRBV6-3 and TRBJ1-5, with an unclear D gene assignment. This sequence originates from a man aged 60-69 years with acute or convalescent COVID-19. The nucleotides are TGTGCCAGCAGTTATAGGGTAGCGGGCAATCAGCCCCAGCATTTT. Its translation reads: CASSYRVAGNQPQHF.